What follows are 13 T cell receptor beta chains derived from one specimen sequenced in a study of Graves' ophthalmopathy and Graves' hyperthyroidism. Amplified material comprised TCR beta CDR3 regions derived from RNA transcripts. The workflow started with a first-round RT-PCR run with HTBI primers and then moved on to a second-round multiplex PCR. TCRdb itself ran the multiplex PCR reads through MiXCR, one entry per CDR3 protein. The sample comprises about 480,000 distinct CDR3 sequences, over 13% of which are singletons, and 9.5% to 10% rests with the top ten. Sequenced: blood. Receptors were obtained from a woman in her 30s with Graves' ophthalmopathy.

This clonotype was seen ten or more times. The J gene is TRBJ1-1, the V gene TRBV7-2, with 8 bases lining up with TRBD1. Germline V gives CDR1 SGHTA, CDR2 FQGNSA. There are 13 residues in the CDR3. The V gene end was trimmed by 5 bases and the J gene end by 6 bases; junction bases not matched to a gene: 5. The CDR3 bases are TGTGCCAGCAGCCGAGACAGGGGCGCTGAAGCTTTCTTT. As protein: CASSRDRGAEAFF.

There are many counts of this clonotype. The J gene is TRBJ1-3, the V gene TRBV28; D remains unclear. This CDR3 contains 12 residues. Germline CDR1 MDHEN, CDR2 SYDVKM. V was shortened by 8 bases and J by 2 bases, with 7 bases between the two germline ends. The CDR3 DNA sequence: TGTGCCAGCGTAACAGCTGGAAACACCATATATTTT. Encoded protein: CASVTAGNTIYF.

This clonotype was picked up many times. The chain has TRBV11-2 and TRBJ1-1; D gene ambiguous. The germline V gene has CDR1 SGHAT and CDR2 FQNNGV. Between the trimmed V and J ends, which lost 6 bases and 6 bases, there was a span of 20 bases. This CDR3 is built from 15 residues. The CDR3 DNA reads TGTGCCAGCAGACCCCCCTGGAGTGGTTACCCTGAAGCTTTCTTT. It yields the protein CASRPPWSGYPEAFF.

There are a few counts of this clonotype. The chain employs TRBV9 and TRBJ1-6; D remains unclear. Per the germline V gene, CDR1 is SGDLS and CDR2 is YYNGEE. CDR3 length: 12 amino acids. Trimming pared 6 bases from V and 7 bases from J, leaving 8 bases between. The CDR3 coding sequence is TGTGCCAGCAATCTTATGAATTCACCCCTCCACTTT. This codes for CASNLMNSPLHF.

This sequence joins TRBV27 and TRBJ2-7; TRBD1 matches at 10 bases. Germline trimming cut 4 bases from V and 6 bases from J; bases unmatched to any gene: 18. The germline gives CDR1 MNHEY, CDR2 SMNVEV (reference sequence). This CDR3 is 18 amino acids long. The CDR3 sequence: CASSWVTGGDPHPGEQYF. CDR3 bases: TGTGCCAGCAGTTGGGTGACAGGGGGCGACCCTCACCCTGGCGAGCAGTACTTC.

The CDR3, as DNA: TGTGCCAGCAGCGCCTACTTCGGAGAGACCCAGTACTTC. This gives the protein CASSAYFGETQYF. The chain has TRBV7-3 and TRBJ2-5; D call uncertain. From germline, CDR1 is SGHTA and CDR2 FQGTGA. Trimming removed 5 bases at V and 4 bases at J, with 11 bases between. The CDR3 consists of 13 residues.

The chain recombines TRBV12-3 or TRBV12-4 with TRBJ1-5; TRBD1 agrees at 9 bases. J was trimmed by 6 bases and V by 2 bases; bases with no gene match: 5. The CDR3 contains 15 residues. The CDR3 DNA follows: TGTGCCAGCAGTTTACGGACAGGGGTTGGTCAGCCCCAGCATTTT. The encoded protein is CASSLRTGVGQPQHF.

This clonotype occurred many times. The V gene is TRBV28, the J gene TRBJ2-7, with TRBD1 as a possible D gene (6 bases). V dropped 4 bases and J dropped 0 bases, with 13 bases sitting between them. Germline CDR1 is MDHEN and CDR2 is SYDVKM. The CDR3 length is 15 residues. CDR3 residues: CASSSRQAYSYEQYF. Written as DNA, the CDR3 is TGTGCCAGCAGTTCCCGACAGGCATACTCCTACGAGCAGTACTTC.

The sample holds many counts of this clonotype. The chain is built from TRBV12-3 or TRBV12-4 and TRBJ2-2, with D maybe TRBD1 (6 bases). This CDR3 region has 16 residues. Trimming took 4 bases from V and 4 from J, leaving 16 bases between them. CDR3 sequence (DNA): TGTGCCAGCAGTTCTACAACAGGGTTGGTCACCGGGGAGCTGTTTTTT. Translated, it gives CASSSTTGLVTGELFF.

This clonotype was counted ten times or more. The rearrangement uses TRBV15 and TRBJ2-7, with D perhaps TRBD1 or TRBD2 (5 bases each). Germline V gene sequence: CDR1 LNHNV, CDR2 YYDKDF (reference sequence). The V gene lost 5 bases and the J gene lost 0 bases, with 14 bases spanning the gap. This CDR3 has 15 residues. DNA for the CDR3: TGTGCCACCAGCCCAGTTCGGGGCGGCTCCTACGAGCAGTACTTC. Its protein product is CATSPVRGGSYEQYF.

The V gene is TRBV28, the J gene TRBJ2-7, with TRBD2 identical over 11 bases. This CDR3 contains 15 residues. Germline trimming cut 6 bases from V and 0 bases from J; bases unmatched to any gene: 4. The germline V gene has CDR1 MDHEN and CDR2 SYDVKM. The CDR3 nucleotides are TGTGCCAGCAGGACGGGACTAGCGGCCTCCTACGAGCAGTACTTC. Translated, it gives CASRTGLAASYEQYF. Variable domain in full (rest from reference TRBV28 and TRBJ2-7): DVKVTQSSRYLVKRTGEKVFLECVQDMDHENMFWYRQDPGLGLRLIYFSYDVKMKEKGDIPEGYSVSREKKERFSLILESASTNQTSMYLCASRTGLAASYEQYFGPGTRLTVT.

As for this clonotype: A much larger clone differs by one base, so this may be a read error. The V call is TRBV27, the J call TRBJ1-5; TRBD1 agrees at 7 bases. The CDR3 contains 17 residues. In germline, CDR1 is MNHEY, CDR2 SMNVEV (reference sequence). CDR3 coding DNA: TGTGTCAGCAGTTGGGACAGACCTCCGTATGGCAATCAGCCCCAGCATTTT. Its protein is CVSSWDRPPYGNQPQHF.

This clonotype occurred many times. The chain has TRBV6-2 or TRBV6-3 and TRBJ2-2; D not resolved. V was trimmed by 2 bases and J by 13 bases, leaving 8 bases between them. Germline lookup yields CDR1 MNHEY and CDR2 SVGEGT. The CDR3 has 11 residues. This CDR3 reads CASSYGSGLFF. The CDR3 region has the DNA TGTGCCAGCAGTTACGGCTCTGGGCTGTTTTTT.